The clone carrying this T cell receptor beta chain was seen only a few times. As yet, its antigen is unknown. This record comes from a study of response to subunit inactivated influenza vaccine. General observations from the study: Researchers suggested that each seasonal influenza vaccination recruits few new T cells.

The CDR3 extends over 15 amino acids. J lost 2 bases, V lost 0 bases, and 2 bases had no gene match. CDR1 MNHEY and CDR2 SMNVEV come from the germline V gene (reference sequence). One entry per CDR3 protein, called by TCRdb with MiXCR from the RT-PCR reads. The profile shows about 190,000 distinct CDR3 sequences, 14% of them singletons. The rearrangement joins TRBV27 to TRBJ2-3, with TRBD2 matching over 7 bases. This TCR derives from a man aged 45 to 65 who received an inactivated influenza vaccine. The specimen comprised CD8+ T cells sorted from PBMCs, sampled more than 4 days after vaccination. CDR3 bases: TGTGCCAGCAGTTTATCCCGGGGGGTCACAGATACGCAGTATTTT. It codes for CASSLSRGVTDTQYF.